The rows below give T cell receptor beta chains drawn from one sample of a study of T cells in Graves' hyperthyroidism and ophthalmopathy. In TCRdb, the multiplex PCR reads were re-called with MiXCR into one record per CDR3 protein. The data contain more than 450,000 distinct CDR3 sequences, 20% of them singletons. The sample taken for sequencing was blood. The receptors come from a man between 40 and 49 years old with Graves' ophthalmopathy. The CDR3 runs from the conserved cysteine through the conserved F or W.

>TRBV7-2|TRBJ2-7
CASSDPGLAAYEQYF
>TRBV6-2/TRBV6-3|TRBJ2-1
CASSYTSGSSDEQFF
>TRBV5-5|TRBJ2-5
CASSLGGTGTETQYF
>TRBV5-1|TRBJ2-3
CASSPLVTTDTQYF
>TRBV5-6|TRBJ1-4
CASSLTTRGHEKLFF
>TRBV7-9|TRBJ2-2
CASSLLRQLNTGELFF
>TRBV19|TRBJ1-1
CASNPSGWTEAFF
>TRBV12-5|TRBJ2-2
CASGSGSLNTGELFF
>TRBV28|TRBJ2-1
CATTGFPYDEQFF
>TRBV28|TRBJ1-2
CASSPNGQFGNYGYTF
>TRBV29-1|TRBJ2-7
CSVLTGSFYEQYF
>TRBV6-2/TRBV6-3|TRBJ2-5
CASTHRSRETQYF
>TRBV18|TRBJ2-7
CASSPLRSELFYEQYF
>TRBV19|TRBJ1-4
CASSAPGTGDEKLFF
>TRBV7-3|TRBJ1-1
CASSSRRNTEAFF
>TRBV18|TRBJ2-7
CASSPIRAGGNSYEQYF
>TRBV2|TRBJ2-2
CASSDRVRTGELFF
>TRBV4-1|TRBJ2-3
CASSRTSGGSSTDTQYF
>TRBV28|TRBJ2-3
CASSRPRDTQYF
>TRBV7-9|TRBJ2-3
CASSRDRAWSTDTQYF
>TRBV6-5|TRBJ2-7
CASSYSRQAGQYF
>TRBV27|TRBJ2-7
CASSPGLAGHEQYF
>TRBV5-5|TRBJ1-1
CASSSTYTEAFF